These 5 T cell receptor beta chains were all obtained from the same sample, sequenced in a study of T-cell memory formation after mild COVID-19. TCRdb re-called the 5' RACE reads with MiXCR, one entry per CDR3 protein. In the table there are roughly 450,000 distinct CDR3 sequences, about 20% of which are singletons. The specimen was PBMCs or a T cell subset sorted from them (not recorded which). Receptors were obtained from an adult woman who had mild COVID-19 (a few samples of this study predate the infection). Cell type and time point are not known.

This clonotype showed up just a few times. The chain combines TRBV12-3 or TRBV12-4 with TRBJ1-1; 7 bases are shared with TRBD1. J lost 5 bases, V lost 5 bases, and 11 bases had no gene match. The CDR3 extends over 15 amino acids. CDR3 in amino acids: CASSLAPTGRTEAFF. In nucleotides, the CDR3 is TGTGCCAGCAGTCTCGCTCCGACAGGGAGGACTGAAGCTTTCTTT.

The V call is TRBV7-3, the J call TRBJ2-7, with 8 bases aligning to TRBD1. Per the germline V gene, CDR1 is SGHTA and CDR2 is FQGTGA. The junction had 9 bases not matched to a gene; V was cut back by 5 bases and J by 3 bases. The CDR3 is 15 amino acids. CDR3 in DNA: TGTGCCAGCAGCCCCGGGCCGACAGGGGACTACGAGCAGTACTTC. Protein product: CASSPGPTGDYEQYF.

The chain has TRBV20-1 and TRBJ1-1; possible D gene TRBD1, 6 bases. The germline gives CDR1 DFQATT, CDR2 SNEGSKA (reference sequence). The CDR3 is 13 residues long. Trimming removed 5 bases at V and 3 bases at J, with 13 bases between. CDR3 DNA: TGCAGTGCTGGGGGGGCCTCGGACACTGAAGCTTTCTTT. Protein product: CSAGGASDTEAFF.

This clonotype was picked up a small number of times. V and J are TRBV15 and TRBJ2-1, with TRBD2 identical over 7 bases. Germline V gene data show CDR1 as LNHNV and CDR2 as YYDKDF (reference sequence). The V and J ends lost 0 bases and 7 bases, in that order; junction bases with no gene match: 12. This CDR3 is built from 17 residues. CDR3 in amino acids: CATSRELSAGLGNEQFF. The CDR3, as DNA: TGTGCCACCAGCAGAGAATTATCAGCGGGACTGGGGAATGAGCAGTTCTTC.

J is TRBJ2-5 and V is TRBV7-6; TRBD2 matches 10 bases. CDR3 length: 16 residues. The germline gives CDR1 SGHVS, CDR2 FNYEAQ. V shed 3 bases, J shed 1 base, and the junction held 5 bases outside the gene matches. The CDR3 loop is CASSFGWTSGQETQYF. Here the CDR3 DNA reads TGTGCCAGCAGCTTCGGTTGGACTAGCGGCCAAGAGACCCAGTACTTC. The full variable domain, completed using reference TRBV7-6 and TRBJ2-5, is GAGVSQSPRYKVTKRGQDVALRCDPISGHVSLYWYRQALGQGPEFLTYFNYEAQQDKSGLPNDRFSAERPEGSISTLTIQRTEQRDSAMYRCASSFGWTSGQETQYFGPGTRLLVL.